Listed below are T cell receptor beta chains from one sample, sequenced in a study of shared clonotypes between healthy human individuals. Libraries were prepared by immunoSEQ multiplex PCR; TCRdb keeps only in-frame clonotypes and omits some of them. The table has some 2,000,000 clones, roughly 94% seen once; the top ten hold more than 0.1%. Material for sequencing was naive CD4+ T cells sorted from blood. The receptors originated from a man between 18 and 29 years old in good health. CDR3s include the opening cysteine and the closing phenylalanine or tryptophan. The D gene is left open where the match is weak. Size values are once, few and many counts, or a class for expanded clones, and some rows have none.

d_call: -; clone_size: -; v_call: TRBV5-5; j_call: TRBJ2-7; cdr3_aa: CASSSQPGVSYEQYF; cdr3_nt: TGTGCCAGCAGCTCACAACCGGGCGTCTCCTACGAGCAGTACTTC
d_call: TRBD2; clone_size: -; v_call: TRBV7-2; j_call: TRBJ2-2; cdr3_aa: CASSLGTTTGELFF; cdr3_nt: TGTGCCAGCAGCCTTGGGACTACCACCGGGGAGCTGTTTTTT
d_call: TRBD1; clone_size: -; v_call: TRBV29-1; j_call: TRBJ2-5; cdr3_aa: CSGGQGTETQYF; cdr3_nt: TGCAGCGGGGGACAGGGAACGGAGACCCAGTACTTC
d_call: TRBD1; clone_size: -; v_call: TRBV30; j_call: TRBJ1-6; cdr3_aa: CAWSGTGKGSPLHF; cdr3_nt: TGTGCCTGGAGTGGGACAGGGAAGGGCTCACCCCTCCACTTT
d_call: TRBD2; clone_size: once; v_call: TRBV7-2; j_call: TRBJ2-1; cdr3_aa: CASSLVGLAVSNEQFF; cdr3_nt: TGTGCCAGCAGCTTAGTCGGGCTAGCGGTTTCCAATGAGCAGTTCTTC
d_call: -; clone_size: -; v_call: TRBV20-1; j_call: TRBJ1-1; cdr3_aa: CSARRTEAFF; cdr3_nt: TGCAGTGCTAGGCGGACTGAAGCTTTCTTT
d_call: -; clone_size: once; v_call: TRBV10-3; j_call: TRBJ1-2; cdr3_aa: CAISGWQGDGYTF; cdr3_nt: TGTGCCATCAGTGGATGGCAGGGAGATGGCTACACCTTC
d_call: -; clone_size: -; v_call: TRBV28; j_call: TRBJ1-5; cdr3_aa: CASSPLLYSNQPQHF; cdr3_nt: TGTGCCAGCAGCCCCCTTCTGTATAGCAATCAGCCCCAGCATTTT
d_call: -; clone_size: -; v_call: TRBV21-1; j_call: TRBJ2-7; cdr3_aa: CASSTRTGLPF; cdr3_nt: TGTGCCAGCAGCACCCGGACAGGCCTTCCTTTC
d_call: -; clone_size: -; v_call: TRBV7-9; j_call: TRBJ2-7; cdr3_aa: CASSSTRRSYEQYF; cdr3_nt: TGTGCCAGCAGCTCGACCAGGAGGTCCTACGAGCAGTACTTC
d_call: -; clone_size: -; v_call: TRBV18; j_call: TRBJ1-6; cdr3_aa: CASSPGQNSPLHF; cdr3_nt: TGTGCCAGCTCACCCGGGCAGAATTCACCCCTCCACTTT
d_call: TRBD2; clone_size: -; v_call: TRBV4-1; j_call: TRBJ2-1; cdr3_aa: CASSTPSGGNNEQFF; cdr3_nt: TGCGCCAGCAGCACCCCTAGCGGGGGTAACAATGAGCAGTTCTTC
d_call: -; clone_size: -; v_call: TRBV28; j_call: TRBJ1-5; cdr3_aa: CASSNPNQPQHF; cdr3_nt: TGTGCCAGCAGTAACCCAAATCAGCCCCAGCATTTT
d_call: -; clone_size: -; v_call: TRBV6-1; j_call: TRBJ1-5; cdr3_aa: CASSKVWGQNQPQHF; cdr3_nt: TGTGCCAGCAGCAAGGTTTGGGGCCAGAATCAGCCCCAGCATTTT
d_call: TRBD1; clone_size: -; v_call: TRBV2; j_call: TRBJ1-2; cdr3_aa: CASSSETGQGKDGYTF; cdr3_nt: TGTGCCAGCAGTAGTGAAACGGGACAGGGGAAAGATGGCTACACCTTC
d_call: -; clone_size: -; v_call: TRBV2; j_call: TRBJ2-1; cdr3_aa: CTSSVLATNNEQFF; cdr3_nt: TGTACCAGCAGTGTTCTAGCTACTAACAATGAGCAGTTCTTC
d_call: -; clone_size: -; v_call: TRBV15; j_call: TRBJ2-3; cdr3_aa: CATSPRTPPDTQYF; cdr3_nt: TGTGCCACCAGCCCCCGGACACCGCCAGATACGCAGTATTTT
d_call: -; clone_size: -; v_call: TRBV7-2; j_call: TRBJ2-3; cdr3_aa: CASTRASTDTQYF; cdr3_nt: TGTGCCAGCACGCGTGCTAGCACAGATACGCAGTATTTT
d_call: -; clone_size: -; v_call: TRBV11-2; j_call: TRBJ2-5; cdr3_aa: CASSLGGLPLVETQYF; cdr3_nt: TGTGCCAGCAGCTTAGGCGGACTCCCGTTGGTGGAGACCCAGTACTTC
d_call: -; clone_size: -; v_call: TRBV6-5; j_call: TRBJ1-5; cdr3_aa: CASKDSNQPQHF; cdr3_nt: TGTGCCAGTAAAGATAGCAATCAGCCCCAGCATTTT
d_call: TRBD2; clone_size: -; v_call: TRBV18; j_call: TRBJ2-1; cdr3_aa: CASSLSSSGSYNEQFF; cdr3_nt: TGTGCCAGCTCACTATCATCTAGCGGCTCCTACAATGAGCAGTTCTTC
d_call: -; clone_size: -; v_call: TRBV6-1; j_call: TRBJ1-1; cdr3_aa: CASSESGNTEAFF; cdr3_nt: TGTGCCAGCAGTGAATCGGGGAACACTGAAGCTTTCTTT
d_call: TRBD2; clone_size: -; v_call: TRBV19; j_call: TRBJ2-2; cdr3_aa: CASPSGTSGTGELFF; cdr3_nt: TGTGCCAGTCCATCCGGGACTAGCGGGACCGGGGAGCTGTTTTTT
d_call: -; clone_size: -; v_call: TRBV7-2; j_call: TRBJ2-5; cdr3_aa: CASSLVSRDGETQYF; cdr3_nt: TGTGCCAGCAGCTTAGTCTCCAGAGATGGAGAGACCCAGTACTTC
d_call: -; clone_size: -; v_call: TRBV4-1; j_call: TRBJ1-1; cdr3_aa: CASSQPGRDTEAFF; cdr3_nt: TGCGCCAGCAGCCAACCAGGGAGGGACACTGAAGCTTTCTTT
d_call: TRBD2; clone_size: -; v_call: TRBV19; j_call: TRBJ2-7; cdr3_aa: CASNPGLAATYEQYF; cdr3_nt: TGTGCCAGTAATCCCGGACTAGCAGCGACCTACGAGCAGTACTTC
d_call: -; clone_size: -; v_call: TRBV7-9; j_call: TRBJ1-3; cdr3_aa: CASSLSGSGNTIYF; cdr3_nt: TGTGCCAGCAGCTTATCTGGGTCTGGAAACACCATATATTTT
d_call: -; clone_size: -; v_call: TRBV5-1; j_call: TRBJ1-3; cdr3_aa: CASSLGTASSGNTIYF; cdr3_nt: TGCGCCAGCAGCTTGGGGACTGCAAGCTCTGGAAACACCATATATTTT